What follows are 15 T cell receptor beta chains derived from one specimen sequenced in a study of identical twins (dated by TCRdb to 2015 to 2016). Receptors were amplified or captured by 5' RACE. The reads were generated on an Illumina HiSeq 2000. TCRdb applied fastp at Q25 and MiXCR to the public reads, then kept only in-frame beta chains. For every CDR3 protein sequence, its rows merge into one entry that carries the most common genes and DNA. This sample lists roughly 720,000 distinct CDR3 sequences; 15% to 20% were detected once. The ten largest clonotypes hold roughly 14% of the sample. Another study also made use of these data, one on T cells expressing NK-cell markers.

The specimen was PBMCs. The source is a woman younger than 35 in good health.

The chain couples TRBV11-2 to TRBJ2-6, with D unresolved. Germline V gene data show CDR1 as SGHAT and CDR2 as FQNNGV. Trimming took off 5 bases at V and 0 bases at J, with 11 bases between the two ends. CDR3 size: 16 residues. The CDR3 region is CASSRHLSSGANVLTF. CDR3 in DNA: TGTGCCAGCAGCCGCCACCTGAGCTCTGGGGCCAACGTCCTGACTTTC.

The chain has TRBV20-1 and TRBJ2-1; 9 positions agree with TRBD2. Trimming at V came to 6 bases and at J to 4 bases, leaving 4 bases not matched to a gene. The germline V gene has CDR1 DFQATT and CDR2 SNEGSKA (reference sequence). The CDR3 loop spans 13 amino acids. The CDR3 sequence is CSAGTSWYNEQFF. The CDR3 nucleotides are TGCAGTGCCGGGACTAGCTGGTACAATGAGCAGTTCTTC.

This clonotype came up a few times. This rearrangement joins TRBV24-1 to TRBJ2-3; D is uncertain. V was clipped by 9 bases and J by 3 bases, with 15 bases between them. The CDR3 loop spans 14 amino acids. Germline CDR1 KGHDR, CDR2 SFDVKD. In nucleotides, the CDR3 is TGTGCCACCGCCAGTGCCCGTATTACAGATACGCAGTATTTT. It translates to CATASARITDTQYF.

In DNA form, the CDR3 reads TGTGCCAGCAGCGCCCGGTGGGGGCGGGATCAGCCCCAGCATTTT. This encodes CASSARWGRDQPQHF. This chain connects TRBV5-5 to TRBJ1-5; D is possibly TRBD1 (6 bases). This CDR3 spans 15 amino acids. Trimming removed 4 bases from V and 5 bases from J, with 16 bases in between. CDR1 and CDR2 (germline): SGHKS, YYEKEE (reference sequence).

This rearrangement joins TRBV9 to TRBJ2-1, with D perhaps TRBD2 (6 bases). Germline CDR1 is SGDLS and CDR2 is YYNGEE. This CDR3 is 14 amino acids long. V lost 2 bases and J lost 6, with 12 bases in between. CDR3 amino acids: CASSVGLKSNEQFF. CDR3 bases: TGTGCCAGCAGCGTCGGACTAAAGAGCAATGAGCAGTTCTTC.

This chain uses TRBV7-9 with TRBJ2-1; D is possibly TRBD2 (5 bases). Deletions cut 0 bases from V and 7 bases from J, with 10 bases between. The length of the CDR3 is 14 residues. Germline assignment: CDR1 SEHNR and CDR2 FQNEAQ (reference sequence). The CDR3 region is CASSLAGAFNEQFF. The CDR3 coding sequence is TGTGCCAGCAGCTTAGCGGGAGCGTTTAATGAGCAGTTCTTC.

This clonotype has more than one count but fewer than ten. In nucleotides, the CDR3 is TGCGCCAGCAGCTTGGCCGTTGTTGTGAGGGGGAACGAGCAGTACTTC. Its protein product is CASSLAVVVRGNEQYF. V is TRBV5-1 and J is TRBJ2-7; maybe TRBD1 (6 bases). The CDR3 length is 16 residues. The germline V and J ends were trimmed by 0 bases and 5 bases, with 18 bases remaining between them. Germline V gene sequence: CDR1 SGHRS, CDR2 YFSETQ.

This clonotype was observed a handful of times. J is TRBJ2-7 and V is TRBV5-1; possibly TRBD1 for D (5 bases). The CDR3 contains 13 residues. Germline V lookup: CDR1 SGHRS, CDR2 YFSETQ. V lost 6 bases to trimming and J lost 0 bases, with 10 bases between them. CDR3 loop: CASNPDNSYEQYF. CDR3 sequence (DNA): TGCGCCAGCAACCCGGACAACTCCTACGAGCAGTACTTC.

The chain carries TRBV5-1 and TRBJ2-1; 10 bases line up with TRBD1. CDR3 length equals 16 residues. Germline loops: CDR1 SGHRS, CDR2 YFSETQ. V was pared by 0 bases and J by 4 bases, with 4 bases of the junction left unmatched. The CDR3 sequence: CASSLGPGQGYNEQFF. Here the CDR3 DNA reads TGCGCCAGCAGCTTGGGACCGGGACAGGGGTACAATGAGCAGTTCTTC.

A few counts support this clonotype. V usage is TRBV7-2 and J usage is TRBJ2-1; D is ambiguous. The CDR3 runs 15 residues. V was cut by 2 bases and J by 9 bases, with 17 bases left in between. The germline V gene encodes CDR1 SGHTA and CDR2 FQGNSA. In DNA form, the CDR3 reads TGTGCCAGCAGCTTATCAAAACCCATTCCCAGTGAGCAGTTCTTC. Its translation is CASSLSKPIPSEQFF.

The rearrangement uses TRBV27 and TRBJ2-5; tentative D call: TRBD2 (7 bases). The V gene lost 7 bases and the J gene lost 3 bases, with 18 bases spanning the gap. Germline assignment: CDR1 MNHEY and CDR2 SMNVEV (reference sequence). The CDR3 totals 15 residues. CDR3 bases: TGTGCCAGCACCCTTGAGGGGGGGCATGAAGAGACCCAGTACTTC. Protein product: CASTLEGGHEETQYF.

The chain carries TRBV6-1 and TRBJ2-1; TRBD2 matches 11 bases. The germline V gene encodes CDR1 MNHNS and CDR2 SASEGT. J was trimmed by 9 bases and V by 7 bases; bases with no gene match: 11. The CDR3 consists of 15 residues. CDR3 nucleotides: TGTGCCAGCATGCAGACTAGCGGGGTGTCTAGTGAGCAGTTCTTC. Translated: CASMQTSGVSSEQFF.

The CDR3: CASNRDGANVLTF. CDR3 in DNA: TGTGCCAGCAATAGGGACGGGGCCAACGTCCTGACTTTC. The rearrangement links TRBV6-1 to TRBJ2-6; D is perhaps TRBD1 or TRBD2 (5 bases each). The V and J ends lost 7 bases and 4 bases respectively, with 8 bases between them. The CDR3 extends over 13 amino acids. The germline V gene encodes CDR1 MNHNS and CDR2 SASEGT.

The chain is built from TRBV6-2 or TRBV6-3 and TRBJ1-1, with D tentatively TRBD1 (6 bases). From germline, CDR1 is MNHEY and CDR2 SVGEGT. The CDR3 has 13 residues. V was cut by 4 bases and J by 3 bases, with 9 bases left in between. CDR3 sequence (DNA): TGTGCCAGCAGTTGGACAGTCTACACTGAAGCTTTCTTT. Amino acids: CASSWTVYTEAFF.

This rearrangement joins TRBV30 to TRBJ1-1; no clear D gene. V lost 0 bases and J lost 7, with 6 bases in between. The length of the CDR3 is 11 residues. Per germline, CDR1 GTSNPN and CDR2 SVGIG (reference sequence). Here the CDR3 reads CAWSVPLEAFF. CDR3 DNA sequence: TGTGCCTGGAGTGTACCCCTTGAAGCTTTCTTT.